Listed below are T cell receptor beta chains from one sample, sequenced in a study of lymphopenia after photon versus proton radiotherapy. Repertoires were generated with immunoSEQ multiplex PCR, while TCRdb's copy carries only in-frame clones and drops some. The repertoire holds about 61,000 clones, with approximately 83% as singletons. Sequences were derived from peripheral blood, sampled from a patient treated with photon-based radiotherapy. The source is a man between 35 and 55 years old with gastric cancer. Each CDR3 is given with its conserved first and last residue. D genes are given only for firm matches. Clone size is given for some rows only: seen once, a few or many times, or a class if the clone is expanded.

D	V	size	J	DNA	CDR3
TRBD1	TRBV9	-	TRBJ2-2	TGTGCCAGCAGCTCCCGGACAGGGAGCACCGGGGAGCTGTTTTTT	CASSSRTGSTGELFF
-	TRBV11-2	-	TRBJ2-7	TGTGCCAGCAGCTCGGGACTTAGCTACGAGCAGTACTTC	CASSSGLSYEQYF
-	TRBV11-2	-	TRBJ1-4	TGTGCCAGCACCCGCTCCGGGGGGCTGTTTTTT	CASTRSGGLFF
-	TRBV21-1	-	TRBJ2-1	TGTGCCAGCAGACAACCGCTAGCGTTAGACAATGAGCAGTTCTTC	CASRQPLALDNEQFF
-	TRBV7-6	-	TRBJ2-3	TGTGCCAGCAGCTTTGGCAGCACAGATACGCAGTATTTT	CASSFGSTDTQYF
-	TRBV5-6	-	TRBJ2-2	TGTGCCAGCAGCTTGGGGATAGGGGCGACAACCGGGGAGCTGTTTTTT	CASSLGIGATTGELFF
-	TRBV7-9	-	TRBJ1-2	TGTGCCAGCAGCCCGGTCCTGCGGGGCAGCTACACCTTC	CASSPVLRGSYTF
-	TRBV10-3	-	TRBJ2-2	TGTGCCATCAGTGAACCCAATACCGGGGAGCTGTTTTTT	CAISEPNTGELFF
-	TRBV18	-	TRBJ1-6	TGTGCCAGCTCACCATCGCAGAGGAGTAATTCACCCCTCCACTTT	CASSPSQRSNSPLHF
-	TRBV30	-	TRBJ1-4	TGTGCCTGGAGTGTCGGCAGCTATAATGAAAAACTGTTTTTT	CAWSVGSYNEKLFF
-	TRBV30	-	TRBJ1-3	TGTGCCTGGAGGGGGGGGGCCCACTCTGGAAACACCATATATTTT	CAWRGGAHSGNTIYF
TRBD1	TRBV6-6	once	TRBJ1-4	TGTGCCAGCAGTTACCCTCAGGGGGATGATGAAAAACTGTTTTTT	CASSYPQGDDEKLFF
-	TRBV4-2	-	TRBJ2-7	TGTGCCAGCAGCCCGTTGGACGGGAAGCTCTCCTACGAGCAGTACTTC	CASSPLDGKLSYEQYF
-	TRBV5-6	-	TRBJ2-7	TGTGCCAGCAGCCGGTGGGGGCCATACGAGCAGTACTTC	CASSRWGPYEQYF
TRBD1	TRBV7-3	-	TRBJ2-5	TGTGCCAGCAGCCTGCACAGGGGTAGCGAGACCCAGTACTTC	CASSLHRGSETQYF
-	TRBV12-5	once	TRBJ2-7	TGTGCTAGTGGTTCGGTCTACGAGCAGTACTTC	CASGSVYEQYF
TRBD1	TRBV18	-	TRBJ1-3	TGTGCCAGCTCACCATTGGACAGGGCCAGACTCTCTGGAAACACCATATATTTT	CASSPLDRARLSGNTIYF
-	TRBV9	-	TRBJ1-1	TGTGCCAGCAGCGTACAGGGAGACACTGAAGCTTTCTTT	CASSVQGDTEAFF
-	TRBV11-3	once	TRBJ1-1	TGTGCCAGCAGCCCGGGAGGACACTCGTACGAAGCTTTCTTT	CASSPGGHSYEAFF
TRBD1	TRBV19	-	TRBJ1-5	TGTGCCAGTAAAAGGGACAGGGCAAGCAATCAGCCCCAGCATTTT	CASKRDRASNQPQHF
-	TRBV12-5	-	TRBJ1-1	TGTGCTAGTGGTTTGGCAAACACTGAAGCTTTCTTT	CASGLANTEAFF
TRBD1	TRBV30	-	TRBJ1-6	TGTGCCTGGAGCACCATCCAGGGGGCCAGGGATTCACCCCTCCACTTT	CAWSTIQGARDSPLHF
-	TRBV30	-	TRBJ2-4	TGTGCCTGGAGGGTACAGGGTAGGAACATTCAGTACTTC	CAWRVQGRNIQYF
TRBD2	TRBV19	-	TRBJ2-3	TGTGCCAGTAGTATAGCTAGCGGGGGCAGCACAGATACGCAGTATTTT	CASSIASGGSTDTQYF
-	TRBV6-5	few	TRBJ1-2	TGTGCCAGCAGTTACGTAGGGTTATATGGCTACACCTTC	CASSYVGLYGYTF
-	TRBV5-4	-	TRBJ2-3	TGTGCCAGCAGCCCTGCAAGATACGCAGATACGCAGTATTTT	CASSPARYADTQYF
-	TRBV15	-	TRBJ2-5	TGTGCCACCAGCAGAGAGGTCAGGTCGCAAGAGACCCAGTACTTC	CATSREVRSQETQYF